Following are 17 T cell receptor beta chains from one sample sequenced in a study of human T cells and chemical hapten exposure. One entry per CDR3 protein results from TCRdb running MiXCR on the RACE reads. The sample yields fewer than 300,000 distinct CDR3 sequences, 8.6% seen once. Time point indicated: pre-sensitization, week 0. Treatment denoted: therapeutic diphenylcyclopropenone sensitization with weekly scalp DPC. The sample consisted of whole blood, taken in connection with sensitization to the hapten diphenylcyclopropenone (DPC). Receptor source: a woman aged 40 to 55 with alopecia areata. Some clones in this sample may be carry-over from other donors' samples.

The chain uses TRBV27 and TRBJ1-6; no reliable D call. V was clipped by 0 bases and J by 7 bases, with 10 bases between them. The CDR3 totals 15 residues. The germline V gene has CDR1 MNHEY and CDR2 SMNVEV (reference sequence). DNA for the CDR3: TGTGCCAGCAGTTTATCGGGGTTGGACAATTCACCCCTCCACTTT. Translated: CASSLSGLDNSPLHF.

Only a few counts were recorded for this clonotype. The genes are TRBV10-3 and TRBJ1-5; possibly TRBD1 for D (5 bases). Germline CDR1 reads ENHRY; CDR2 reads SYGVKD. V dropped 2 bases and J dropped 1 base, with 9 bases sitting between them. The CDR3 sequence is 15 residues long. In DNA form, the CDR3 reads TGTGCCATCAGTGAGCAGGGACGGAGCAATCAGCCCCAGCATTTT. Protein: CAISEQGRSNQPQHF.

The CDR3 is CSARDPGTDFSYEQYF. DNA of the CDR3: TGCAGTGCTAGAGATCCAGGGACCGATTTCTCCTACGAGCAGTACTTC. This chain joins TRBV20-1 and TRBJ2-7; D is tentatively TRBD1 or TRBD2 (5 bases each). The CDR3 has 16 amino acids. V shed 0 bases and J shed 0 bases, with 15 bases lying between them. Germline V CDR1 and CDR2: DFQATT, SNEGSKA (reference sequence).

The gene calls are TRBV21-1 and TRBJ2-7; the D call TRBD1 from the table was never checked on the DNA. TRBV21-1 is flagged as a pseudogene. There are 16 residues in the CDR3. DNA for the CDR3: TGTGCCAGCAGCAAAGAGTGCAGGGTGACTCCGTACGAGCAGTACTTC. It codes for CASSKECRVTPYEQYF.

In its sample, this clonotype was seen many times. Written as DNA, the CDR3 is TGTGCCAGCAGCGTATCTTGGACCAATGAGCAGTTCTTC. Translation gives CASSVSWTNEQFF. V and J are TRBV9 and TRBJ2-1; D call uncertain. V was trimmed by 1 base and J by 6 bases, leaving 8 bases between them. The germline V gene has CDR1 SGDLS and CDR2 YYNGEE. The CDR3 totals 13 residues.

This clonotype was counted between two and nine times. The V gene is TRBV7-9, the J gene TRBJ2-1; 7 bases are a match to TRBD2. With 4 bases clipped from V and 1 base from J, the junction kept 7 bases outside the gene matches. The CDR3 covers 16 residues. CDR1 and CDR2 (germline): SEHNR, FQNEAQ (reference sequence). The CDR3, as DNA: TGTGCCAGCAGCTCCGAGCGGGATAAGTCCTACAATGAGCAGTTCTTC. Protein sequence: CASSSERDKSYNEQFF.

The chain carries TRBV30 and TRBJ1-5; TRBD1 aligns across 7 bases. Germline CDR1 reads GTSNPN; CDR2 reads SVGIG (reference sequence). The CDR3 consists of 13 residues. The J segment lost 5 bases and the V segment lost 2 bases, leaving 3 bases of the junction unmatched. The DNA for the CDR3 is TGTGCCTGGAGTATAGACAGGGATCAGCCCCAGCATTTT. Translated: CAWSIDRDQPQHF.

This chain connects TRBV9 to TRBJ2-3, with D unresolved. Per germline, CDR1 SGDLS and CDR2 YYNGEE. V was pared by 1 base and J by 1 base, with 16 bases between. The CDR3 length is 17 residues. CDR3 in DNA: TGTGCCAGCAGCGTATCTTTTGGACCCATGGGCACAGATACGCAGTATTTT. Encoded protein: CASSVSFGPMGTDTQYF.

This clonotype has at least ten counts. The chain joins TRBV28 to TRBJ2-5; no firm D call. V was cut by 3 bases and J by 4 bases, with 9 bases left in between. The V gene's germline CDR1 is MDHEN and CDR2 SYDVKM. The CDR3 runs to 13 residues. Here the CDR3 DNA reads TGTGCCAGCAGTTTTTCCTCTCCAGAGACCCAGTACTTC. Translated, it gives CASSFSSPETQYF.

The table lists this clonotype with a few counts. The genes are TRBV5-5 and TRBJ1-2; no clear D gene. CDR3 length equals 14 residues. Trimming stripped 0 bases from V and 1 base from J, with 7 bases between. CDR1 and CDR2 (germline): SGHKS, YYEKEE (reference sequence). Here the CDR3 DNA reads TGTGCCAGCAGCTTGGCTTGGGATAACTATGGCTACACCTTC. Its protein is CASSLAWDNYGYTF.

This clonotype has a count of ten or more. The genes are TRBV6-2 or TRBV6-3 and TRBJ2-7, with D possibly matching TRBD2 (5 bases). Germline CDR1 and CDR2: MNHEY and SVGEGT. The V and J ends lost 4 bases and 3 bases respectively, with 22 bases between them. The CDR3 spans 17 residues. CDR3 protein: CASSFNLLAGGGYEQYF. For the CDR3, the DNA is TGTGCCAGCAGTTTCAACCTCCTGGCGGGCGGAGGCTACGAGCAGTACTTC.

The table lists this clonotype with many counts. CDR3 in amino acids: CASRELAYNEQFF. The CDR3 DNA sequence: TGTGCCAGCAGAGAGCTAGCTTACAATGAGCAGTTCTTC. The chain recombines TRBV27 with TRBJ2-1; D may be TRBD2 (5 bases). The germline V and J ends were trimmed by 6 bases and 4 bases, with 10 bases remaining between them. The germline CDR1 and CDR2 sequences are MNHEY and SMNVEV (reference sequence). This CDR3 spans 13 amino acids.

In this sample, this clonotype turned up many times. The CDR3 loop is CASSARTGGAYNSPLHF. The CDR3 DNA reads TGTGCCAGCAGTGCAAGGACAGGGGGTGCATATAATTCACCCCTCCACTTT. The rearrangement uses TRBV12-3 or TRBV12-4 and TRBJ1-6, with TRBD1 matching over 10 bases. CDR3 length: 17 amino acids. The ends lost 5 bases at V and 4 bases at J; junction bases unmatched: 8.

This clonotype was detected many times. The chain couples TRBV7-2 to TRBJ2-7; D is ambiguous. Trimming stripped 1 base from V and 0 bases from J, with 10 bases between. Per the germline V gene, CDR1 is SGHTA and CDR2 is FQGNSA. The CDR3 length is 15 residues. Written as DNA, the CDR3 is TGTGCCAGCAGCTTAGAAGGGCTTCACTCCTACGAGCAGTACTTC. As protein: CASSLEGLHSYEQYF.

A remark on this clonotype: A much larger clone lies one base from this, so it may be a read error. The V gene is TRBV12-3 or TRBV12-4, the J gene TRBJ1-5; no reliable D call. The length of the CDR3 is 15 residues. V was cut by 5 bases and J by 4 bases, with 15 bases left in between. The CDR3, as DNA: TGTGCCAGCAGTACCACCGGGCCACCAAATCAGCCCCAGCATTTT. Its translation is CASSTTGPPNQPQHF.

There are a few counts of this clonotype. The gene calls are TRBV27 and TRBJ2-7, with D possibly matching TRBD1 (5 bases). This CDR3 region has 15 residues. The germline V gene encodes CDR1 MNHEY and CDR2 SMNVEV (reference sequence). V shed 4 bases and J shed 3 bases, with 16 bases lying between them. CDR3 DNA sequence: TGTGCCAGCAGTTCGCAGGGCCCCCATTTCTACGAGCAGTACTTC. Protein: CASSSQGPHFYEQYF.

This clonotype appeared a few times. V usage is TRBV7-9 and J usage is TRBJ2-4; D is unclear. The CDR3 consists of 13 residues. Per germline, CDR1 SEHNR and CDR2 FQNEAQ (reference sequence). Deletions cut 1 base from V and 9 bases from J, with 10 bases between. This CDR3 reads CASSLESLGIQYF. The CDR3 nucleotides are TGTGCCAGCAGCTTAGAGTCCCTAGGCATTCAGTACTTC.